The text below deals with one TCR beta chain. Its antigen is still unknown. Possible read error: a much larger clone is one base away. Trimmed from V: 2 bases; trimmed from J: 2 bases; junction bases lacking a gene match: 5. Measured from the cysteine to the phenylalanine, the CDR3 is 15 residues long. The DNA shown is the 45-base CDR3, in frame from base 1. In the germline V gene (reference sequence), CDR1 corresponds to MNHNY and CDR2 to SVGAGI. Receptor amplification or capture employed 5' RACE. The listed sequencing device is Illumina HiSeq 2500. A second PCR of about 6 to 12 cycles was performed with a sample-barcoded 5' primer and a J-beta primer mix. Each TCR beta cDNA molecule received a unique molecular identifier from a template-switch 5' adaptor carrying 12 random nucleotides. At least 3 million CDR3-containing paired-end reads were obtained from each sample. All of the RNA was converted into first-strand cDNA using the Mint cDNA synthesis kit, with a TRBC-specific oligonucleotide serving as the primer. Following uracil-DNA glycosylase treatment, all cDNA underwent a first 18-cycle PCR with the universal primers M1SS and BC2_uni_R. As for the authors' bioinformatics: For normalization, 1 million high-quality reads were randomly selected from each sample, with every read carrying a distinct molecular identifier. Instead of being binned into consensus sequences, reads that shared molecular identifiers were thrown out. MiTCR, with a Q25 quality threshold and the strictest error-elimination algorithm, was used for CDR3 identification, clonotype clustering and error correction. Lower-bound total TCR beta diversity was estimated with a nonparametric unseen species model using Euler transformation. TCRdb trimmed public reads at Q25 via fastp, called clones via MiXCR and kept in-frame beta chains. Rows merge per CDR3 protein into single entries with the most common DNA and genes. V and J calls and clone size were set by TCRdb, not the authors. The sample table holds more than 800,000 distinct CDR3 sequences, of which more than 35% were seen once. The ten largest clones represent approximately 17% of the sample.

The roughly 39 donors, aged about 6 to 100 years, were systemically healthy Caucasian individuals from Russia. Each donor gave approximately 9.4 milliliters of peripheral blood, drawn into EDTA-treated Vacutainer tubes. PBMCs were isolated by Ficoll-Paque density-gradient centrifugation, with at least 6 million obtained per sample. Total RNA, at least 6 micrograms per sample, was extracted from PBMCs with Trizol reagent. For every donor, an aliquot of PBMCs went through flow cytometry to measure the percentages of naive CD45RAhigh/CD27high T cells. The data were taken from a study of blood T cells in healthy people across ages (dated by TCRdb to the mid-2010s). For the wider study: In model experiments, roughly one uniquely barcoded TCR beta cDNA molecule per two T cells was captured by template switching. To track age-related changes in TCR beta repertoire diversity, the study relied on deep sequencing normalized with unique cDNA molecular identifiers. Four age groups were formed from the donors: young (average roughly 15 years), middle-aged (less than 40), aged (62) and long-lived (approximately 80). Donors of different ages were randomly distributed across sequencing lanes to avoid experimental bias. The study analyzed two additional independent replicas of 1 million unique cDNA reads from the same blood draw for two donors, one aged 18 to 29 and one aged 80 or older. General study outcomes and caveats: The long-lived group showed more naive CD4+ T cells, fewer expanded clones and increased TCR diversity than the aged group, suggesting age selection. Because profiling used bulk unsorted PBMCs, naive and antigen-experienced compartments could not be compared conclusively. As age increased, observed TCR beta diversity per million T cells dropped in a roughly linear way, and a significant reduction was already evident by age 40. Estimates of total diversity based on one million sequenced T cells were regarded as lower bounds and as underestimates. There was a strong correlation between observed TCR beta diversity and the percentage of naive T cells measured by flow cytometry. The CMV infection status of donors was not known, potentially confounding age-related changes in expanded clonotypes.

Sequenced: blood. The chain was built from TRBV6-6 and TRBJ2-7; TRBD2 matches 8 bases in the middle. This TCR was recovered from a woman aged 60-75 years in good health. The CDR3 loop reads CASSYDTSGAYEQYF. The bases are TGTGCCAGCAGTTACGATACTAGCGGAGCCTACGAGCAGTACTTC.